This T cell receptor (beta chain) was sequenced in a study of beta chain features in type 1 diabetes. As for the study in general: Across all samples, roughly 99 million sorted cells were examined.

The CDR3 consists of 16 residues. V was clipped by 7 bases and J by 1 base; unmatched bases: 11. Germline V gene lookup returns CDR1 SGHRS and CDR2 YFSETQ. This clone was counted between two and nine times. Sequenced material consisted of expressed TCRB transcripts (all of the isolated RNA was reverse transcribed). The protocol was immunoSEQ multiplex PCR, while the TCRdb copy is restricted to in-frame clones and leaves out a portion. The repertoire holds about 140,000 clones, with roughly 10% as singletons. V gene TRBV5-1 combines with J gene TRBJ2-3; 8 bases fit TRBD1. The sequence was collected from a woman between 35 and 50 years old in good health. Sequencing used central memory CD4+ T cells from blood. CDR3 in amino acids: CASSPGAGGGTDTQYF. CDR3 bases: TGCGCCAGCTCCCCCGGGGCAGGGGGCGGCACAGATACGCAGTATTTT.